The 27 T cell receptor beta chains presented below share a single source sample, sequenced in a study of blood T cell repertoires in COVID-19. Produced via immunoSEQ multiplex PCR; TCRdb's table is partial and in-frame only. The top ten hold about 2% of the sample, which has roughly 150,000 clones, about four fifths seen once. Sequencing used peripheral blood. The receptor source for this set is an elderly woman with acute or convalescent COVID-19.

This sequence joins TRBV2 and TRBJ2-5, with 7 bases aligning to TRBD2. V was pared by 4 bases and J by 5 bases, with 7 bases of the junction left unmatched. The CDR3 loop spans 14 amino acids. Germline V gene data show CDR1 as SNHLY and CDR2 as FYNNEI. DNA of the CDR3: TGTGCCAGCAGTGGTGGACTAGGTGGTGAGACCCAGTACTTC. Translated: CASSGGLGGETQYF.

This sequence joins TRBV5-1 and TRBJ1-4; D gene uncertain. V lost 0 bases and J lost 5, with 20 bases in between. This CDR3 spans 18 amino acids. CDR1 is SGHRS, CDR2 YFSETQ, per germline. CDR3 coding DNA: TGCGCCAGCAGCTTGGGGTCCCAAACCCAAAGAGGAAATGAAAAACTGTTTTTT. Residues: CASSLGSQTQRGNEKLFF. The whole variable domain, remainder taken from reference TRBV5-1 and TRBJ1-4, is KAGVTQTPRYLIKTRGQQVTLSCSPISGHRSVSWYQQTPGQGLQFLFEYFSETQRNKGNFPGRFSGRQFSNSRSEMNVSTLELGDSALYLCASSLGSQTQRGNEKLFFGSGTQLSVL.

The rearrangement links TRBV2 to TRBJ1-5, with 7 bases lining up with TRBD1. The CDR3 spans 13 residues. In germline, CDR1 is SNHLY, CDR2 FYNNEI. V dropped 5 bases and J dropped 7; count of bases not matched to a gene: 5. The CDR3 nucleotides read TGTGCCAGCAGTTACACGACAGGGCAGCCCCAGCATTTT. It encodes CASSYTTGQPQHF.

V is TRBV19 and J is TRBJ2-3, with 9 positions matching TRBD2. V shed 5 bases and J 4 bases; nucleotides not matched to a gene: 10. Germline loops: CDR1 LNHDA, CDR2 SQIVND (reference sequence). The CDR3 spans 16 residues. In nucleotides, the CDR3 is TGTGCCAGTAGTCCTCCCGCGGGGGGGCCAGCAGATACGCAGTATTTT. The encoded protein is CASSPPAGGPADTQYF.

The V and J genes are TRBV18 and TRBJ2-5; 8 bases fit TRBD1. This CDR3 spans 14 amino acids. CDR1 is KGHSH and CDR2 is LQKENI in the germline V gene. V shed 6 bases, J shed 1 base, and the junction held 4 bases outside the gene matches. The CDR3 loop is CASSPDRVQETQYF. The CDR3, as DNA: TGTGCCAGCTCCCCGGACAGGGTCCAAGAGACCCAGTACTTC.

The chain combines TRBV5-4 with TRBJ1-1, with 7 bases fitting TRBD1. CDR1 is SGHNT, CDR2 YYREEE, per germline (reference sequence). CDR3 length equals 13 residues. The V gene end was trimmed by 2 bases and the J gene end by 10 bases; junction bases not matched to a gene: 8. DNA of the CDR3: TGTGCCAGCAGCTTATCGGGACAGTCCGGAGCTTTCTTT. It translates to CASSLSGQSGAFF.

V usage is TRBV30 and J usage is TRBJ1-2, with D perhaps matching TRBD1 (6 bases). This CDR3 contains 11 residues. The V and J ends lost 4 bases and 13 bases respectively, with 16 bases between them. The germline V gene encodes CDR1 GTSNPN and CDR2 SVGIG (reference sequence). Here the CDR3 DNA reads TGTGCCTGGATGGATAGAAACAGGGCCACCTTC. It translates to CAWMDRNRATF.

J is TRBJ2-1 and V is TRBV28; 7 bases fit TRBD1. Germline-derived CDR1 and CDR2 are MDHEN and SYDVKM. The V gene end was trimmed by 6 bases and the J gene end by 6 bases; junction bases not matched to a gene: 14. The CDR3 is 16 residues long. CDR3 in DNA: TGTGCCAGCAGGTACATGGGACAGCAGGGGTTCAATGAGCAGTTCTTC. This sequence encodes CASRYMGQQGFNEQFF.

Written as DNA, the CDR3 is TGTGCCAGCAGACCCGGGACTTACCCTTTCTATGGCTACACCTTC. Its translation is CASRPGTYPFYGYTF. The chain combines TRBV6-5 with TRBJ1-2; TRBD1 is a possible D gene (5 bases). Trimming took off 6 bases at V and 4 bases at J, with 18 bases between the two ends. The CDR3 totals 15 residues. In germline, CDR1 is MNHEY, CDR2 SVGAGI.

This rearrangement joins TRBV4-3 to TRBJ2-1; 10 nucleotides line up with TRBD2. J gave up 7 bases and V 8 bases, and 5 bases lay outside the gene matches. The CDR3 is 13 amino acids. Germline V CDR1 and CDR2: LGHNA, YSLEER. The CDR3 nucleotides read TGCGCCAGCGGTAGCGGGAGGAAGAATGAGCAGTTCTTC. It yields the protein CASGSGRKNEQFF.

The rearrangement links TRBV19 to TRBJ1-4; TRBD1 might be the D (5 bases). This CDR3 is 16 amino acids long. Between the trimmed V and J ends, which lost 5 bases and 0 bases, there was a span of 13 bases. CDR1 LNHDA and CDR2 SQIVND come from the germline V gene (reference sequence). This chain's CDR3 is CASSVLAGTTNEKLFF. In DNA form, the CDR3 reads TGTGCCAGTAGTGTTCTTGCAGGGACAACTAATGAAAAACTGTTTTTT.

The gene calls are TRBV4-3 and TRBJ2-7; possible D gene TRBD1, 9 bases. The CDR3 extends over 18 amino acids. Germline V gene data show CDR1 as LGHNA and CDR2 as YSLEER. Trimming shortened V by 1 base and J by 3 bases, and 22 bases separated the two germline ends. CDR3 sequence (DNA): TGCGCCAGCAGCCAAGCCCGGGGGGGACAGGGATTGGGCTACGAGCAGTACTTC. Protein product: CASSQARGGQGLGYEQYF.

The rearrangement joins TRBV6-5 to TRBJ2-7; D gene unclear. Germline assignment: CDR1 MNHEY and CDR2 SVGAGI. Between the trimmed V and J ends, which lost 7 bases and 2 bases, there was a span of 15 bases. The CDR3 runs to 14 residues. The CDR3 here is CASTPYLGPYEQYF. In nucleotides, the CDR3 is TGTGCCAGCACCCCGTACCTGGGCCCCTACGAGCAGTACTTC.

The chain links TRBV5-4 to TRBJ2-5, with 7 bases that match TRBD1. The germline V gene encodes CDR1 SGHNT and CDR2 YYREEE (reference sequence). CDR3 size: 14 residues. The V gene end was trimmed by 2 bases and the J gene end by 3 bases; junction bases not matched to a gene: 4. CDR3 protein: CASSLTGTEETQYF. DNA for the CDR3: TGTGCCAGCAGCTTAACCGGGACAGAAGAGACCCAGTACTTC.

The chain uses TRBV4-1 and TRBJ2-2; possible D gene TRBD1, 5 bases. The CDR3 runs to 15 residues. Trimming shortened V by 0 bases and J by 7 bases, and 12 bases separated the two germline ends. Looked up from germline, CDR1 is MGHRA and CDR2 is YSYEKL. The CDR3 sequence: CASSQEQGKGGELFF. In nucleotides, the CDR3 is TGCGCCAGCAGCCAAGAGCAGGGAAAGGGCGGGGAGCTGTTTTTT.

The chain couples TRBV19 to TRBJ2-4; TRBD1 matches 8 bases. The CDR3 runs to 17 residues. Germline V gives CDR1 LNHDA, CDR2 SQIVND (reference sequence). V trimming: 4 bases; J trimming: 0 bases; junction bases outside the gene matches: 8. This CDR3 reads CASSTRTGGLAKNIQYF. DNA of the CDR3: TGTGCCAGTAGTACGCGCACAGGGGGGTTAGCCAAAAACATTCAGTACTTC.

This clone was recorded only once. The gene calls are TRBV7-9 and TRBJ2-1, with 8 bases that match TRBD2. CDR1 SEHNR and CDR2 FQNEAQ come from the germline V gene (reference sequence). This CDR3 is built from 14 residues. V dropped 5 bases and J dropped 3; count of bases not matched to a gene: 3. The CDR3 region has the DNA TGTGCCAGCAGCCGTAGCGGGAACTACAATGAGCAGTTCTTC. The encoded protein is CASSRSGNYNEQFF.

The sample holds a few counts of this clone. V usage is TRBV3-1 (or the pseudogene TRBV3-2) and J usage is TRBJ1-6, with 8 bases fitting TRBD1. This CDR3 has 16 amino acids. After removal of 1 base from V and 10 bases from J, the junction contained 9 bases not matched to a gene. Germline CDR1 LGHDT, CDR2 YNNKEL (reference sequence). CDR3 in amino acids: CASSQGRQGARSPLHF. The CDR3 nucleotides read TGTGCCAGCAGCCAAGGTCGGCAGGGGGCGAGGTCACCCCTCCACTTT.

The CDR3 DNA sequence: TGTGCCAGCAGCCCAACCGACAGGTTTACTTTAATGAACACTGAAGCTTTCTTT. Its protein product is CASSPTDRFTLMNTEAFF. The chain links TRBV6-2 or TRBV6-3 to TRBJ1-1, with a possible D match to TRBD1 (6 bases). Germline CDR1 is MNHEY and CDR2 is SVGEGT. The V and J ends lost 6 bases and 0 bases respectively, with 23 bases between them. This CDR3 has 18 residues.

This clone was detected only a few times. V is TRBV6-6 and J is TRBJ2-5; TRBD1 matches at 7 bases. The CDR3 loop spans 14 amino acids. V lost 5 bases and J lost 4; bases outside the gene matches: 7. Per germline, CDR1 MNHNY and CDR2 SVGAGI (reference sequence). This chain's CDR3 is CASSRVGQTETQYF. CDR3 DNA sequence: TGTGCCAGCAGTCGCGTGGGACAGACAGAGACCCAGTACTTC.

A single count supports this clone. The chain joins TRBV19 to TRBJ2-2; possibly TRBD2 for D (5 bases). V was clipped by 2 bases and J by 3 bases, with 7 bases between them. Germline CDR1 and CDR2: LNHDA and SQIVND (reference sequence). This CDR3 region has 14 residues. CDR3 protein: CASSIYGDTGELFF. For the CDR3, the DNA is TGTGCCAGTAGTATATACGGGGACACCGGGGAGCTGTTTTTT.

V gene TRBV30 combines with J gene TRBJ2-3, with D maybe TRBD1 (6 bases). The CDR3 is 14 amino acids. Germline CDR1 and CDR2: GTSNPN and SVGIG (reference sequence). The V and J ends lost 2 bases and 3 bases respectively, with 12 bases between them. This CDR3 is CAWSPGVWTDTQYF. The CDR3 DNA reads TGTGCCTGGAGTCCAGGGGTGTGGACAGATACGCAGTATTTT. Together with reference TRBV30 and TRBJ2-3, the CDR3 gives the full variable domain: SQTIHQWPATLVQPVGSPLSLECTVEGTSNPNLYWYRQAAGRGLQLLFYSVGIGQISSEVPQNLSASRPQDRQFILSSKKLLLSDSGFYLCAWSPGVWTDTQYFGPGTRLTVL.

This sequence joins TRBV30 and TRBJ2-1; TRBD2 agrees at 13 bases. The V gene's germline CDR1 is GTSNPN and CDR2 SVGIG (reference sequence). V lost 1 base and J lost 10; bases outside the gene matches: 7. The CDR3 sequence is 15 residues long. DNA for the CDR3: TGTGCCTGGAGTGCCGGGACTAGCGGGGTTAGAGAGCAGTTCTTC. Residues: CAWSAGTSGVREQFF.

The chain carries TRBV4-3 and TRBJ1-3, with D hard to call. The CDR3 covers 14 residues. The ends were cut back, 1 base at V and 6 bases at J, with 10 bases in the middle. Germline V lookup: CDR1 LGHNA, CDR2 YSLEER. CDR3 protein: CASSQATPTNTIYF. The CDR3 nucleotides are TGCGCCAGCAGCCAAGCGACTCCCACAAACACCATATATTTT.

This clone was detected once. The rearrangement joins TRBV10-1 to TRBJ2-3; 9 bases line up with TRBD1. CDR1 and CDR2 (germline): WNHNN, SYGVQD (reference sequence). The CDR3 totals 16 residues. The V and J ends lost 3 bases and 3 bases, in that order; junction bases with no gene match: 7. The CDR3 is CASSDSPGQGTDTQYF. CDR3 DNA sequence: TGCGCCAGCAGTGACTCGCCGGGACAGGGAACAGATACGCAGTATTTT.

J is TRBJ1-1 and V is TRBV7-9; no reliable D call. The V and J ends lost 1 base and 6 bases respectively, with 12 bases between them. The germline CDR1 and CDR2 sequences are SEHNR and FQNEAQ (reference sequence). The CDR3 spans 14 residues. The CDR3 nucleotides read TGTGCCAGCAGCTTAGTGGGAGGGAGCTCTGAAGCTTTCTTT. Its protein product is CASSLVGGSSEAFF.

The chain combines TRBV6-1 with TRBJ1-2, with D maybe TRBD1 (5 bases). The germline V and J ends were trimmed by 3 bases and 5 bases, with 7 bases remaining between them. Germline CDR1 MNHNS, CDR2 SASEGT. This CDR3 contains 12 residues. CDR3 in DNA: TGTGCCAGCAGTGATCCAGGGTATGGCTACACCTTC. The encoded protein is CASSDPGYGYTF.